Included here is one TCR beta chain sequence, with context. Its antigen is unidentified. This CDR3 is 13 amino acids long. Germline V gene sequence: CDR1 SQVTM, CDR2 ANQGSEA. V lost 6 bases, J lost 0 bases, and 4 bases stayed unmatched. This record comes from a study of early T cells in non-severe SARS-CoV-2 infection. The wider study: The authors sequenced bulk RNA from unsorted whole blood, leaving chains unpaired.

Unique molecular identifiers were affixed to single, distinct cDNA molecules. TCRdb re-called the 5' RACE reads with MiXCR, one entry per CDR3 protein. The sample records 80,000 or so distinct CDR3 sequences, over 13% being singletons. Study-level results: Private and CD4 specificities were missed by VDJdb matching, skewed to anti-spike CD8.

The clonotype was recovered from an adult who was a healthcare worker with PCR-confirmed SARS-CoV-2 infection or an uninfected control (not recorded which). Sequencing was done on a sample of whole blood. V gene TRBV29-1 combines with J gene TRBJ1-1, with 7 bases lining up with TRBD1. CDR3 region: CSVPGQLNTEAFF. CDR3 DNA: TGCAGCGTCCCGGGACAGCTGAACACTGAAGCTTTCTTT.